The present entry profiles one T cell receptor (beta chain) with its context. This record comes from a study of blood T cell repertoires in COVID-19. Per the original data handling: It was from reference gene primer amplification that nucleated cell counts were estimated. The assay was immunoSEQ multiplex PCR, and TCRdb's table has in-frame clones only and misses some. The V and J calls and clone size are taken from that table; D and trimming were inferred from the DNA. Altogether approximately 110,000 clones are present, approximately 92% being singletons, with the ten largest covering roughly 32%. Per the germline V gene, CDR1 is SNHLY and CDR2 is FYNNEI. The CDR3 sequence is 14 residues long. The V and J ends lost 6 bases and 6 bases respectively, with 17 bases between them.

This clonotype originated in a woman at least 80 years old with acute or convalescent COVID-19. This chain links TRBV2 with TRBJ1-1; no firm D call. Input material: peripheral blood. This CDR3 is CASSVRDRSAEAFF. The CDR3 coding sequence is TGTGCCAGCAGCGTCCGGGATAGGTCGGCTGAAGCTTTCTTT.